The entry below describes one TCR beta chain. This entry belongs to a study of blood T cell repertoires in COVID-19. Sequencing was performed with immunoSEQ multiplex PCR; in TCRdb, only in-frame clones are kept and a portion is missing. Of about 320,000 clones listed, around 92% are singletons. The CDR3 has 16 amino acids. CDR1 is SGHRS and CDR2 is YFSETQ in the germline V gene. Trimming stripped 2 bases from V and 4 bases from J, with 18 bases between. This TCR was recovered from a woman between 25 and 40 years old with COVID-19, enrolled during active disease. The sequenced material came from peripheral blood. This chain connects TRBV5-1 to TRBJ1-1; D remains unclear. The CDR3 here is CASSLSVASSVTEAFF. The CDR3 bases are TGCGCCAGCAGCTTAAGTGTAGCGAGTTCTGTCACTGAAGCTTTCTTT.